What follows are 7 T cell receptor beta chains derived from one specimen sequenced in a study of blood T cell repertoires in COVID-19 (dated by TCRdb to 2018 to 2020). Library prep was done by the immunoSEQ multiplex PCR assay. TCRdb's version of the immuneACCESS table is confined to in-frame rearrangements and falls short of the full clone set. An unresolved V gene accounts for under half of the shortfall where checked; the remainder is of unknown origin. This sample is represented by under 200,000 clones; 76% of them were singletons. The ten largest clones take up more than 3% of the sample. The sample taken for sequencing was peripheral blood. The receptors here all came from a woman older than 75 with acute or convalescent COVID-19.

V is TRBV24-1 and J is TRBJ2-1; 9 nucleotides match TRBD1. Germline V gene data show CDR1 as KGHDR and CDR2 as SFDVKD. This CDR3 is 17 amino acids long. After removal of 3 bases from V and 2 bases from J, the junction contained 7 bases not matched to a gene. In DNA, the CDR3 is TGTGCCACCAGTGATGGGACCGGGACAGGGACCTACAATGAGCAGTTCTTC. Amino acid sequence: CATSDGTGTGTYNEQFF.

The rearrangement joins TRBV20-1 to TRBJ2-2; TRBD1 aligns across 8 bases. Trimming took 3 bases from V and 1 from J; bases not matched to a gene: 1. This CDR3 region has 14 residues. CDR1 DFQATT and CDR2 SNEGSKA come from the germline V gene (reference sequence). The CDR3 sequence is CSASTGGNTGELFF. CDR3 coding DNA: TGCAGTGCTAGTACAGGGGGGAACACCGGGGAGCTGTTTTTT.

CDR3 sequence reads: CASSPGGPGGEKLFF. The CDR3 DNA reads as TGCGCCAGCAGCCCCGGGGGTCCAGGAGGAGAAAAACTGTTTTTT. The chain carries TRBV10-1 and TRBJ1-4; TRBD1 is a possible D gene (5 bases). Germline V gene data show CDR1 as WNHNN and CDR2 as SYGVQD (reference sequence). This CDR3 spans 15 amino acids. V lost 6 bases and J lost 8, with 19 bases in between.

The chain links TRBV5-1 to TRBJ2-7; D ambiguous. V lost 4 bases and J lost 6, with 20 bases in between. Germline-derived CDR1 and CDR2 are SGHRS and YFSETQ. There are 15 residues in the CDR3. The CDR3 region has the DNA TGCGCCAGCAGCCTGGCGTACAGTGGCCTACGCGAGCAGTACTTC. Residues: CASSLAYSGLREQYF.

The J gene is TRBJ2-3, the V gene TRBV6-5; tentative D call: TRBD1 (5 bases). Germline lookup yields CDR1 MNHEY and CDR2 SVGAGI. This CDR3 has 13 amino acids. Trimming removed 7 bases from V and 5 bases from J, with 13 bases in between. CDR3 DNA sequence: TGTGCCAGCAATACACTACAGGAAGATACGCAGTATTTT. It is translated as CASNTLQEDTQYF.

The rearrangement joins TRBV5-1 to TRBJ1-1; 7 bases map to TRBD1. Germline V gives CDR1 SGHRS, CDR2 YFSETQ. The trim removed 2 bases at V and 1 base at J, leaving 5 bases unmatched. CDR3 length equals 15 residues. The CDR3 DNA reads as TGCGCCAGCAGCTTCCAGGGGGTAAAGAACACTGAAGCTTTCTTT. It is translated as CASSFQGVKNTEAFF.

The genes are TRBV6-2 or TRBV6-3 and TRBJ1-6; D call uncertain. Trimming stripped 2 bases from V and 7 bases from J, with 6 bases between. The CDR3 runs to 13 residues. Germline V CDR1 and CDR2: MNHEY, SVGEGT. The CDR3 reads CASSYLRNSPLHF. Written as DNA, the CDR3 is TGTGCCAGCAGTTACCTGCGCAATTCACCCCTCCACTTT.